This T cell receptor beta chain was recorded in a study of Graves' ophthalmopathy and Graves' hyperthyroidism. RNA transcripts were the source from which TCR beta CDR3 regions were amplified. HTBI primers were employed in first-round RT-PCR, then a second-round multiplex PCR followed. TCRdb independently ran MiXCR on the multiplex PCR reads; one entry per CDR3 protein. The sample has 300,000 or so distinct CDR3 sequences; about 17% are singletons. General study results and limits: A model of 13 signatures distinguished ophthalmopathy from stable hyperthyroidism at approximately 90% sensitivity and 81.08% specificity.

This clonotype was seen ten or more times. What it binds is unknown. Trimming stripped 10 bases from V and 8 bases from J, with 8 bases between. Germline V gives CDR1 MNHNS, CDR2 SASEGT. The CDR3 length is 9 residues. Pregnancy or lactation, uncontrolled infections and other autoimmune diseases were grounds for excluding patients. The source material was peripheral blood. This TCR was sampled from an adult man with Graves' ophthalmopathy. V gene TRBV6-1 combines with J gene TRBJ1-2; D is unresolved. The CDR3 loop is CATGEGYTF. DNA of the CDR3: TGTGCCACCGGGGAAGGCTACACCTTC.